The 26 T cell receptor beta chains presented below share a single source sample, sequenced in a study of T cell responses to AZD1222 COVID-19 vaccine. Measured with immunoSEQ multiplex PCR; TCRdb has only the in-frame clones, and not every one. The top ten clones hold 1% of a sample with some 200,000 clones, about 92% of them seen once. Specimen: peripheral blood, collected on day 0 of MenACWY control vaccination. All receptors come from an adult in good health.

The chain links TRBV14 to TRBJ2-1, with D perhaps TRBD1 or TRBD2 (5 bases each). CDR1 and CDR2 (germline): SGHDN, FVKESK. Trimming removed 4 bases from V and 1 base from J, with 14 bases in between. CDR3 length: 16 residues. The CDR3 DNA is TGTGCCAGCAGCCCTTTAAGAGGGGAATCCTACAATGAGCAGTTCTTC. It encodes CASSPLRGESYNEQFF.

The rearrangement joins TRBV4-2 to TRBJ2-5; D may correspond to TRBD1 or TRBD2 (6 bases each). V was shortened by 4 bases and J by 7 bases, with 19 bases between the two germline ends. Germline V CDR1 and CDR2: LGHNA, YNFKEQ. The CDR3 runs 15 residues. CDR3 loop: CASSPAGGDLGTQYF. The CDR3 DNA reads as TGTGCCAGCAGCCCAGCCGGGGGCGACCTAGGGACCCAGTACTTC.

The rearrangement uses TRBV18 and TRBJ2-1; 12 bases align to TRBD2. Unmatched junction bases numbered 12, after V lost 0 bases and J lost 3 bases. Germline V CDR1 and CDR2: KGHSH, LQKENI. This CDR3 region has 20 residues. Here the CDR3 reads CASSPPVASGGAAYYNEQFF. The CDR3 DNA follows: TGTGCCAGCTCACCACCGGTGGCTAGCGGGGGGGCCGCTTACTACAATGAGCAGTTCTTC.

V usage is TRBV30 and J usage is TRBJ1-2, with TRBD1 identical over 8 bases. In germline, CDR1 is GTSNPN, CDR2 SVGIG (reference sequence). V was clipped by 1 base and J by 7 bases; unmatched bases: 2. The length of the CDR3 is 12 residues. The CDR3 nucleotides read TGTGCCTGGAGTGGGACAGGGTCTGGCTACACCTTC. Its translation is CAWSGTGSGYTF.

This clone was picked up a small number of times. The V call is TRBV6-5, the J call TRBJ1-3; D call uncertain. The germline V gene encodes CDR1 MNHEY and CDR2 SVGAGI. CDR3 length: 15 residues. V lost 5 bases and J lost 4, with 15 bases in between. The CDR3 sequence is CASSIQGRRGNTIYF. CDR3 nucleotide sequence: TGTGCCAGCAGTATACAAGGGAGGCGGGGAAACACCATATATTTT.

A note on this clone: Within the sample, other DNA sequences also encode this same CDR3. The rearrangement links TRBV28 to TRBJ1-2; D not resolved. The CDR3 covers 12 residues. Trimming removed 8 bases from V and 2 bases from J, with 9 bases in between. Germline CDR1 MDHEN, CDR2 SYDVKM. The CDR3 bases are TGTGCCAGCCGGGGATCGAACTATGGCTACACCTTC. This sequence encodes CASRGSNYGYTF.

The CDR3 DNA reads as TGTGCCTGGACAGGGGGCGGACGTGGCTACACCTTC. Residues: CAWTGGGRGYTF. The rearrangement uses TRBV30 and TRBJ1-2; TRBD1 matches at 8 bases. The trim removed 4 bases at V and 7 bases at J, leaving 5 bases unmatched. The CDR3 length is 12 residues. Germline V lookup: CDR1 GTSNPN, CDR2 SVGIG (reference sequence).

The gene calls are TRBV6-5 and TRBJ1-4; D unresolved. This CDR3 is built from 13 residues. Germline-derived CDR1 and CDR2 are MNHEY and SVGAGI. The V gene lost 9 bases and the J gene lost 7 bases, with 15 bases spanning the gap. CDR3 DNA: TGTGCCAGTAGAGGGAGGCTGGGTGAAAAACTGTTTTTT. Translated, it gives CASRGRLGEKLFF.

The chain combines TRBV7-2 with TRBJ2-2; D gene uncertain. Per germline, CDR1 SGHTA and CDR2 FQGNSA. Trimming removed 5 bases from V and 7 bases from J, with 11 bases in between. The CDR3 totals 13 residues. CDR3 residues: CASSTRQDGELFF. In DNA form, the CDR3 reads TGTGCCAGCAGCACGCGACAAGACGGGGAGCTGTTTTTT.

The chain is built from TRBV6-2 or TRBV6-3 and TRBJ1-6; the D is unclear. Per germline, CDR1 MNHEY and CDR2 SVGEGT. Deletions cut 6 bases from V and 10 bases from J, with 10 bases between. The CDR3 sequence is 12 residues long. CDR3 in amino acids: CASSEGWSPLHF. The CDR3 nucleotides read TGTGCCAGCAGCGAGGGCTGGTCACCCCTCCACTTT.

The sample holds one count of this clone. The chain combines TRBV3-1 (or the pseudogene TRBV3-2) with TRBJ1-3; no definite D call. Germline CDR1 and CDR2: LGHDT and YNNKEL (reference sequence). The CDR3 contains 11 residues. The V gene lost 2 bases and the J gene lost 6 bases, with 2 bases spanning the gap. The CDR3: CASSQINTIYF. The CDR3 region has the DNA TGTGCCAGCAGCCAAATAAACACCATATATTTT.

The rearrangement joins TRBV19 to TRBJ1-5; D possibly corresponds to TRBD1 (6 bases). Germline V CDR1 and CDR2: LNHDA, SQIVND (reference sequence). The V and J ends lost 3 bases and 2 bases respectively, with 11 bases between them. This CDR3 has 15 amino acids. The CDR3 is CASSIGGLGNQPQHF. Here the CDR3 DNA reads TGTGCCAGTAGTATCGGGGGCTTGGGCAATCAGCCCCAGCATTTT.

The rearrangement joins TRBV6-5 to TRBJ1-4; TRBD1 might be the D (5 bases). The V gene's germline CDR1 is MNHEY and CDR2 SVGAGI. Trimming pared 6 bases from V and 0 bases from J, leaving 11 bases between. The CDR3 is 15 residues long. CDR3 bases: TGTGCCAGCAGCCAAGGGGATGCAACTAATGAAAAACTGTTTTTT. It codes for CASSQGDATNEKLFF.

The genes are TRBV7-9 and TRBJ1-1, with D unresolved. The germline CDR1 and CDR2 sequences are SEHNR and FQNEAQ (reference sequence). The length of the CDR3 is 14 residues. Trimming took off 4 bases at V and 3 bases at J, with 12 bases between the two ends. CDR3 protein: CASSSGVPDTEAFF. As DNA, the CDR3 is TGTGCCAGCAGCTCCGGGGTTCCGGACACTGAAGCTTTCTTT.

The chain employs TRBV7-6 and TRBJ2-7; D may be TRBD2 (7 bases). V shed 4 bases and J shed 6 bases, with 19 bases lying between them. CDR3 length: 15 residues. Germline CDR1 reads SGHVS; CDR2 reads FNYEAQ. The CDR3 protein is CASSSGGLDLSEQYF. CDR3 nucleotide sequence: TGTGCCAGCAGCTCCGGGGGGCTAGACCTCAGCGAGCAGTACTTC.

This clone was counted a few times. This chain uses TRBV6-1 with TRBJ1-4; possibly TRBD1 for D (5 bases). The CDR3 extends over 15 amino acids. V was trimmed by 1 base and J by 0 bases, leaving 6 bases between them. Germline V lookup: CDR1 MNHNS, CDR2 SASEGT. The CDR3 bases are TGTGCCAGCAGTGAAGGGGGGACAACTAATGAAAAACTGTTTTTT. This codes for CASSEGGTTNEKLFF.

This clone appeared a single time. This chain links TRBV6-5 with TRBJ1-1, with no clear D. V was shortened by 5 bases and J by 1 base, with 8 bases between the two germline ends. CDR3 length: 13 residues. Germline loops: CDR1 MNHEY, CDR2 SVGAGI. In DNA, the CDR3 is TGTGCCAGCAGTCCGTTGTCGAACACTGAAGCTTTCTTT. It yields the protein CASSPLSNTEAFF.

This clone was counted a single time. The chain uses TRBV7-9 and TRBJ2-3; D is ambiguous. CDR3 size: 15 residues. The ends were cut back, 3 bases at V and 1 base at J, with 11 bases in the middle. The germline CDR1 and CDR2 sequences are SEHNR and FQNEAQ (reference sequence). Here the CDR3 reads CASSFEPTRTDTQYF. The CDR3 DNA reads TGTGCCAGCAGCTTTGAGCCCACCCGCACAGATACGCAGTATTTT.

The V and J genes are TRBV6-1 and TRBJ2-7; D call uncertain. V dropped 1 base and J dropped 7 bases, with 11 bases sitting between them. CDR3 size: 13 residues. Germline CDR1 and CDR2: MNHNS and SASEGT. CDR3 DNA: TGTGCCAGCAGTGAAGGGACCTCTCGGGAGCAGTACTTC. The encoded protein is CASSEGTSREQYF.

The chain links TRBV6-5 to TRBJ1-6; D might be TRBD1 (6 bases). Trimming stripped 7 bases from V and 4 bases from J, with 8 bases between. Germline values: CDR1 MNHEY, CDR2 SVGAGI. The CDR3 length is 13 residues. The CDR3 nucleotides are TGTGCCAGCAAGGACAGTTATAATTCACCCCTCCACTTT. Its protein product is CASKDSYNSPLHF.

The chain carries TRBV18 and TRBJ1-5, with 7 bases that match TRBD1. The CDR3 totals 15 residues. The J segment lost 4 bases and the V segment lost 4 bases, leaving 7 bases of the junction unmatched. Germline assignment: CDR1 KGHSH and CDR2 LQKENI. The CDR3 loop reads CASSHNRGGNQPQHF. CDR3 in DNA: TGTGCCAGCTCACACAACAGGGGTGGAAATCAGCCCCAGCATTTT.

The V and J genes are TRBV7-9 and TRBJ1-3, with 7 bases identical to TRBD1. The CDR3 sequence is 12 residues long. Germline V gives CDR1 SEHNR, CDR2 FQNEAQ (reference sequence). CDR3 residues: CATEGAGNTIYF. The CDR3 region has the DNA TGTGCAACCGAGGGGGCCGGAAACACCATATATTTT. The variable domain in full, completed from reference TRBV7-9 and TRBJ1-3, reads DTGVSQNPRHKITKRGQNVTFRCDPISEHNRLYWYRQTLGQGPEFLTYFQNEAQLEKSRLLSDRFSAERPKGSFSTLEIQRTEQGDSAMYLCATEGAGNTIYFGEGSWLTVV.

The rearrangement links TRBV30 to TRBJ1-1; D is unclear. Germline V gives CDR1 GTSNPN, CDR2 SVGIG (reference sequence). V dropped 4 bases and J dropped 1 base, with 13 bases sitting between them. The CDR3 runs 14 residues. The CDR3 here is CAWTSLAPNTEAFF. CDR3 DNA sequence: TGTGCCTGGACCTCCCTGGCCCCGAACACTGAAGCTTTCTTT.

This sequence joins TRBV19 and TRBJ1-1; the D gene is possibly TRBD1 (6 bases). Germline CDR1 LNHDA, CDR2 SQIVND (reference sequence). This CDR3 has 15 amino acids. The V and J ends lost 5 bases and 5 bases respectively, with 18 bases between them. As DNA, the CDR3 is TGTGCCAGTAGTCCGGCGGCAGGGGTGAGAACTGAAGCTTTCTTT. As protein: CASSPAAGVRTEAFF.

This sequence joins TRBV7-3 and TRBJ1-1; no reliable D call. The ends were cut back, 0 bases at V and 1 base at J, with 6 bases in the middle. Germline-derived CDR1 and CDR2 are SGHTA and FQGTGA. The CDR3 runs 14 residues. The CDR3 bases are TGTGCCAGCAGCTTAACATCGGCGAACACTGAAGCTTTCTTT. This encodes CASSLTSANTEAFF.

V is TRBV11-2 and J is TRBJ2-5, with a weak D call TRBD2 (5 bases). Trimming took 1 base from V and 4 from J, leaving 10 bases between them. CDR3 length: 14 amino acids. Per the germline V gene, CDR1 is SGHAT and CDR2 is FQNNGV. This chain's CDR3 is CASSLVGLAETQYF. CDR3 bases: TGTGCCAGCAGCTTAGTAGGCCTAGCAGAGACCCAGTACTTC.